A selection of T cell receptor beta chains follows, all from one sample in a study of CD8+CD57+ T cells in acquired aplastic anemia. MiXCR, run by TCRdb on the reads, gives a single entry per CDR3 protein. The table includes 75,000 to 80,000 distinct CDR3 sequences, about 70% detected once. Source material: sorted CD4+, CD8+, or CD8+CD57+ T cells (not recorded which) from PBMCs. The receptors derive from a human donor with aplastic anemia. Both conserved end residues are part of each CDR3.

v_call: TRBV6-2/TRBV6-3
j_call: TRBJ1-1
cdr3_aa: CASSRGDLNTEAFF

v_call: TRBV7-6
j_call: TRBJ2-7
cdr3_aa: CASSLASPNEQYF

v_call: TRBV2
j_call: TRBJ2-7
cdr3_aa: CASSEGGTGGVDEQYF

v_call: TRBV7-9
j_call: TRBJ2-5
cdr3_aa: CASSPAGAGQETQYF

v_call: TRBV10-1
j_call: TRBJ2-3
cdr3_aa: CASSASRGANADTQYF

v_call: TRBV20-1
j_call: TRBJ2-7
cdr3_aa: CSARNRDRVYEQYF

v_call: TRBV7-9
j_call: TRBJ1-1
cdr3_aa: CASSSDSLTEAFF

v_call: TRBV7-3
j_call: TRBJ2-5
cdr3_aa: CASSSGGASGKETQYF

v_call: TRBV2
j_call: TRBJ1-2
cdr3_aa: CASSETGNYGYTF

v_call: TRBV15
j_call: TRBJ2-3
cdr3_aa: CATSSSRAGTDTQYF

v_call: TRBV20-1
j_call: TRBJ2-7
cdr3_aa: CSATGTSGNTYEQYF

v_call: TRBV5-5
j_call: TRBJ2-7
cdr3_aa: CASSPGTVPSYEQYF

v_call: TRBV20-1
j_call: TRBJ1-1
cdr3_aa: CSAIRDLNTEAFF

v_call: TRBV19
j_call: TRBJ1-3
cdr3_aa: CASSMAGNAPGNTIYF

v_call: TRBV6-5
j_call: TRBJ1-1
cdr3_aa: CASSYSIVGGTEAFF

v_call: TRBV9
j_call: TRBJ1-2
cdr3_aa: CASSAGQETYYGYTF

v_call: TRBV5-1
j_call: TRBJ1-6
cdr3_aa: CASSLEEGGRSPLHF

v_call: TRBV10-3
j_call: TRBJ1-4
cdr3_aa: CAIGGQGAEEKLFF

v_call: TRBV16
j_call: TRBJ2-5
cdr3_aa: CAGLGGRDQETQYF

v_call: TRBV20-1
j_call: TRBJ1-6
cdr3_aa: CSAKQATSSYNSPLHF

v_call: TRBV6-1
j_call: TRBJ1-2
cdr3_aa: CASSEGAWGYTF

v_call: TRBV10-3
j_call: TRBJ1-2
cdr3_aa: CVISPGHEYGYTF

v_call: TRBV10-2
j_call: TRBJ2-7
cdr3_aa: CASGGAGGAYEQYF

v_call: TRBV11-1
j_call: TRBJ2-1
cdr3_aa: CASSLKGTSGSYNEQFF

v_call: TRBV24-1
j_call: TRBJ2-5
cdr3_aa: CATSDLETGRQETQYF

v_call: TRBV2
j_call: TRBJ1-2
cdr3_aa: CASLQGARPGYTF

v_call: TRBV7-8
j_call: TRBJ1-6
cdr3_aa: CASSLASTANSPLHF

v_call: TRBV6-1
j_call: TRBJ2-1
cdr3_aa: CASSEFNEQFF

v_call: TRBV9
j_call: TRBJ2-5
cdr3_aa: CASSVEQGRAETQYF

v_call: TRBV5-1
j_call: TRBJ2-3
cdr3_aa: CASSLEGWTDTQYF

v_call: TRBV20-1
j_call: TRBJ2-1
cdr3_aa: CSATSSPGQGQGYNEQFF

v_call: TRBV4-3
j_call: TRBJ1-2
cdr3_aa: CASSLTDRVDNGYTF

v_call: TRBV7-9
j_call: .
cdr3_aa: CASSLPAPGLETQYF

v_call: TRBV7-9
j_call: TRBJ2-7
cdr3_aa: CASKGTNSYEQYF

v_call: TRBV7-9
j_call: TRBJ2-2
cdr3_aa: CASSLWTGELFF

v_call: TRBV20-1
j_call: TRBJ1-1
cdr3_aa: CSASRAGGVTEAFF

v_call: TRBV25-1
j_call: TRBJ1-5
cdr3_aa: CASSPRRDQPQHF

v_call: TRBV10-3
j_call: TRBJ1-2
cdr3_aa: CAIRGGIRVSTGGINYGYTF